This T cell receptor beta chain was identified in a study of blood T cell repertoires in COVID-19. Study details: PBMCs, B-cell-depleted T cells, or T cells were the source of the cDNA or gDNA that made up the material.

The junction had 9 bases not matched to a gene; V was cut back by 6 bases and J by 6 bases. The CDR3 covers 15 residues. From germline, CDR1 is MNHEY and CDR2 SVGAGI. Symptom resolution, clearance, or two negative PCRs marked the recovered donors of Cohort 3. This clone was seen only once. In the authors' methods: Reference gene primer amplification in the assay estimated nucleated cell counts. Repertoires were generated with immunoSEQ multiplex PCR, while TCRdb's copy carries only in-frame clones and drops some. V and J calls plus clone size are reproduced from that table; the DNA served to infer D and trimming. The table records hundreds of thousands of clones, around nine tenths of them present only once.

This chain connects TRBV6-5 to TRBJ2-7; 12 bases are a match to TRBD2. The receptor was isolated from a man aged 55-75 years who had recovered from COVID-19. The sequenced material came from PBMCs or T cells enriched from blood (not recorded which). The DNA of the CDR3 is TGTGCCAGCAGAACCCGACTAGCGGGAGTAGGCGAGCAGTACTTC. Residues: CASRTRLAGVGEQYF.